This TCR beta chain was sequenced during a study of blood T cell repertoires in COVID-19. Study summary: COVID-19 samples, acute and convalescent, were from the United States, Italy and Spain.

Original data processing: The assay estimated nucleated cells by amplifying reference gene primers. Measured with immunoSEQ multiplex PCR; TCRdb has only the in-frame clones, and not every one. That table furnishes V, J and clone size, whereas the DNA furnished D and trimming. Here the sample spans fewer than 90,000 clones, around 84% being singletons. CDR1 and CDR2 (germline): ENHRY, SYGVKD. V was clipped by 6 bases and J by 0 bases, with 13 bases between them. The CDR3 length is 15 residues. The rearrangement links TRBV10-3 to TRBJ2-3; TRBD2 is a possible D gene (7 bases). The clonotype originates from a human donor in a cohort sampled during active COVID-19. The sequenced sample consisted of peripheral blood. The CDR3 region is CAIRRGAYSTDTQYF. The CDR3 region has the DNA TGTGCCATCAGACGGGGGGCTTATAGCACAGATACGCAGTATTTT.